One T cell receptor beta chain is described in this entry. Its antigen remains unknown. This sample stems from a study of shared clonotypes between healthy human individuals. Study results and limitations: Non-shared clonotypes showed lower generation probabilities than clonotypes common to all four donors.

Approximately 220 ng DNA, 30,000 or so T cell genomes, went into each sorted-subset replicate PCR. Using immunoSEQ multiplex PCR, the repertoire was profiled, and TCRdb retains in-frame clones only, with some absent. Of 740,000 or so clones in the sample, roughly 72% were seen once. The sequenced sample consisted of memory CD4+ T cells sorted from blood. Subset given: CD45RA-negative fraction. The receptor was derived from a woman aged 25 to 39 in good health.

CDR3 nucleotide sequence: TGTGCCACCAGCAAGTTCCGTAGCGAGCAGTTCTTC. This gives the protein CATSKFRSEQFF. The chain links TRBV15 to TRBJ2-1; D remains unclear. Germline-derived CDR1 and CDR2 are LNHNV and YYDKDF (reference sequence). The length of the CDR3 is 12 residues. Trimming removed 4 bases from V and 10 bases from J, with 11 bases in between.